The present T cell receptor (beta chain) was sequenced within a study of PD-L1 blockade in urothelial cancer. On the study more broadly: A median blood sample held about 150,000 T cells and tens of thousands of unique TCRs.

Time point defined: peripheral blood 6 weeks after treatment start. Every PCR got spiked synthetic TCR analog templates. Some clones are missing from TCRdb's copy, which holds only in-frame ones; the method was immunoSEQ multiplex PCR. The table has 50,000 or so clones, 75% to 90% seen once. Overall study findings and caveats: Blood TCR clonality below the median before treatment was a predictor of better survival.

Germline V lookup: CDR1 SGHTA, CDR2 FQGNSA. The CDR3 sequence is 14 residues long. The V and J ends lost 1 base and 9 bases, in that order; junction bases with no gene match: 7. Note on this clone: Its antigen is currently unknown.

The V and J genes are TRBV7-2 and TRBJ2-7; 9 bases line up with TRBD1. This receptor was identified in a man aged 55 to 70 with urothelial cancer. This sample comprised PBMCs, obtained around atezolizumab (anti-PD-L1) treatment. The CDR3 nucleotides read TGTGCCAGCAGCTTAGGTTTGGTGGACAGGGGGCAGTACTTC. This codes for CASSLGLVDRGQYF.